The entry below gives a single T cell receptor (beta chain) sequence along with its context. What it recognizes is unknown. Through 5' RACE with UMI labels, the TRB cDNA libraries were prepared. TCRdb re-called the 5' RACE reads and gives one entry per CDR3 protein, without DNA. The sample table includes 50,000 to 65,000 distinct CDR3 sequences. CD45RO-CCR7+CD27+CD95- marked naive CD8+ T cells. This specimen belongs to a study of CXCR3-negative and CXCR3-positive naive CD8 T cells. The CDR3 loop spans 15 amino acids. Germline CDR1 SGHTA, CDR2 FQGNSA. Whole-study findings and limits: The TRB CDR3s that CXCR3-positive naive cells carried were more hydrophobic than those of CXCR3-negative naive cells. Within a donor, both naive subsets shared TRBV-TRBJ usage, unlike memory cells. Partial loss of CXCR3 expression followed cryopreservation; most assays used fresh PBMCs. Naive subsets were similarly diverse, while memory CD8+ repertoires were much less diverse.

The chain recombines TRBV7-2 with TRBJ2-3; the TCRdb call, TRBD2, lacks DNA for checking. The specimen was naive CXCR3+ CD8+ T cells from blood. Subset defined: CD45RO-CCR7+CD27+CD95- naive CD8+ T cells expressing CXCR3 (TNR3+). The clonotype was recovered from a human donor in good health. Some clones in this sample may be carry-over from other donors' samples. The chain's CDR3 is CASSSRLEATDTQYF.